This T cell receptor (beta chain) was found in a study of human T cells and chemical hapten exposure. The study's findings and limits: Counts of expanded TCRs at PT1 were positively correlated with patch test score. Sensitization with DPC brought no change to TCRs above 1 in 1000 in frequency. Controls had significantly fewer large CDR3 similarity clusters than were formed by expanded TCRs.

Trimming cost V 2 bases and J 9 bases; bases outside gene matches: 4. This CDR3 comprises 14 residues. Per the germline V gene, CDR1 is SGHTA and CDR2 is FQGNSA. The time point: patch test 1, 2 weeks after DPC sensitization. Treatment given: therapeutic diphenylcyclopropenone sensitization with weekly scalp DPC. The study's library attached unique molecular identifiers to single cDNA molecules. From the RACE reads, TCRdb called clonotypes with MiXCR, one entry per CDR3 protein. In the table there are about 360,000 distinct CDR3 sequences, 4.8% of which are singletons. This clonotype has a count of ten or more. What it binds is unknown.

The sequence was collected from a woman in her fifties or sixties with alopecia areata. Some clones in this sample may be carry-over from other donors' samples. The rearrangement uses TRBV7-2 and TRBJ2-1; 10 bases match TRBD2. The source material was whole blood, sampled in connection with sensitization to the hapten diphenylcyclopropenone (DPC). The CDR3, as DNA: TGTGCCAGCAGCTTACTAGCGGGAGCTGGTGAGCAGTTCTTC. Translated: CASSLLAGAGEQFF.